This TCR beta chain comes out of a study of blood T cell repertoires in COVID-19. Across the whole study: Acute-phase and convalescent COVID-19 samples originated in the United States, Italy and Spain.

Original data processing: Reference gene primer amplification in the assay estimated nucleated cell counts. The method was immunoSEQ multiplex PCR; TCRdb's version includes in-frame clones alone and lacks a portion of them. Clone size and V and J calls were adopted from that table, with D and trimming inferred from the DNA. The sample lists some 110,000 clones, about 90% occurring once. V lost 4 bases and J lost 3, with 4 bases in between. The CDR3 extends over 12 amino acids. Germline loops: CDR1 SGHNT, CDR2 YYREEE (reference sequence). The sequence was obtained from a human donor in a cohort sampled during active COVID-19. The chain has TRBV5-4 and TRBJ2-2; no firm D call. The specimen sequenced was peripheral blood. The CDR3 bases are TGTGCCAGCAGCCCCGACACCGGGGAGCTGTTTTTT. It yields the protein CASSPDTGELFF.